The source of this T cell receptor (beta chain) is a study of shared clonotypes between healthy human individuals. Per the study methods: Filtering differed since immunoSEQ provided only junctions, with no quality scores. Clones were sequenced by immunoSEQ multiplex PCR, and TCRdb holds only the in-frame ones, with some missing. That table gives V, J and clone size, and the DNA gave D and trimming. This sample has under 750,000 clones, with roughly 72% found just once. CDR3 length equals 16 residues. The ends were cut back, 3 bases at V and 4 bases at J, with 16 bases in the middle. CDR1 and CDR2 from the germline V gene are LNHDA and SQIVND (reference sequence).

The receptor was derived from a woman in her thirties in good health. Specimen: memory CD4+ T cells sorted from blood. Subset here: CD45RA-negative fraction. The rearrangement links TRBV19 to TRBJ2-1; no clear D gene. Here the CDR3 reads CASSILSGRIYNEQFF. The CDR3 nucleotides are TGTGCCAGTAGTATCTTGTCCGGGCGGATTTACAATGAGCAGTTCTTC. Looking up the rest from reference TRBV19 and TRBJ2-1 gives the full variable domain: DGGITQSPKYLFRKEGQNVTLSCEQNLNHDAMYWYRQDPGQGLRLIYYSQIVNDFQKGDIAEGYSVSREKKESFPLTVTSAQKNPTAFYLCASSILSGRIYNEQFFGPGTRLTVL.